This T cell receptor beta chain was obtained from a study of cytomegalovirus exposure and HLA in healthy donors. Findings and limits, study-wide: Among TCR beta chains, those listed as cytomegalovirus-associated numbered about 160.

Trimming stripped 3 bases from V and 4 bases from J, with 12 bases between. CDR1 SGHNT and CDR2 YENEEA come from the germline V gene. The CDR3 sequence is 15 residues long. Donors had nominal health at sampling but likely had unrecorded immune exposures. On this clone itself: Its target is unknown.

Researchers ran the PCR with 60 Vbeta and 13 Jbeta primers. Clones were sequenced by immunoSEQ multiplex PCR, and TCRdb holds only the in-frame ones, with some missing. The repertoire consists of roughly 100,000 clones, with less than 85% occurring once and the leading ten covering just over 2.5%. Sequenced: PBMCs. V and J are TRBV11-3 and TRBJ2-2, with D unresolved. The clonotype originates from a man in his forties or fifties in good health and CMV-seronegative. The CDR3 here is CASSFSGLSTGELFF. CDR3 nucleotide sequence: TGTGCCAGCAGCTTTTCAGGCCTTTCCACCGGGGAGCTGTTTTTT.